The next 18 T cell receptor beta chains were all read from a single sample in a study of blood T cell repertoires in COVID-19. Repertoires were generated with immunoSEQ multiplex PCR, while TCRdb's copy carries only in-frame clones and drops some. The sample records 200,000 or so clones, 81% being singletons. Input material: peripheral blood. The receptors here all came from a woman aged 80 or over with COVID-19, enrolled during active disease.

The chain carries TRBV5-6 and TRBJ1-2, with 7 bases matching TRBD1. This CDR3 spans 14 amino acids. CDR1 is SGHDT, CDR2 YYEEEE, per germline. With 0 bases clipped from V and 2 bases from J, the junction kept 1 base outside the gene matches. CDR3 sequence (DNA): TGTGCCAGCAGCTTGGAGGGACAGAACTATGGCTACACCTTC. Protein: CASSLEGQNYGYTF.

In this sample, this clone turned up a few times. One junction end does not reproduce the germline sequence, and a read error may be involved. V and J are TRBV28 and TRBJ1-2, with 8 bases aligning to TRBD1. Germline V CDR1 and CDR2: MDHEN, SYDVKM. The CDR3 spans 11 residues. The DNA of the CDR3 is TGTGCCAGCAGTTTGCAGGGGGCTTTCTTCTTC. As protein: CASSLQGAFFF.

In this sample, this clone turned up many times. This rearrangement joins TRBV4-1 to TRBJ1-1, with a possible D match to TRBD1 (6 bases). The CDR3 runs to 19 residues. V was trimmed by 0 bases and J by 5 bases, leaving 25 bases between them. CDR1 and CDR2 (germline): MGHRA, YSYEKL. CDR3 bases: TGCGCCAGCAGCCAAGATCTCTTTGGGCTAGGAGCAAGGGGGACTGAAGCTTTCTTT. It translates to CASSQDLFGLGARGTEAFF.

This clone was seen repeatedly, ten times or more. The rearrangement uses TRBV9 and TRBJ1-2, with TRBD1 matching 7 bases. CDR1 and CDR2 (germline): SGDLS, YYNGEE. Trimming removed 4 bases from V and 3 bases from J; junction bases left unmatched: 3. The CDR3 sequence is 13 residues long. CDR3 coding DNA: TGTGCCAGCAGCCCCAGGGGGGACTATGGCTACACCTTC. This gives the protein CASSPRGDYGYTF. The full variable domain, rest sourced from reference TRBV9 and TRBJ1-2, is DSGVTQTPKHLITATGQRVTLRCSPRSGDLSVYWYQQSLDQGLQFLIQYYNGEERAKGNILERFSAQQFPDLHSELNLSSLELGDSALYFCASSPRGDYGYTFGSGTRLTVV.

The chain links TRBV6-2 or TRBV6-3 to TRBJ2-7; 9 nucleotides line up with TRBD1. Trimming removed 4 bases from V and 5 bases from J; junction bases left unmatched: 12. Looked up from germline, CDR1 is MNHEY and CDR2 is SVGEGT. This CDR3 spans 16 amino acids. This CDR3 is CASSFHNRDRVHEQYF. The CDR3 DNA follows: TGTGCCAGCAGTTTCCACAACCGGGACAGGGTCCACGAGCAGTACTTC.

The chain joins TRBV28 to TRBJ2-7, with 10 nucleotides matching TRBD2. After removal of 0 bases from V and 7 bases from J, the junction contained 9 bases not matched to a gene. This CDR3 is built from 16 residues. Germline V gene sequence: CDR1 MDHEN, CDR2 SYDVKM. CDR3 bases: TGTGCCAGCAGTTTATGGACTAGCGGGTTTCCTCGGGAGCAGTACTTC. Protein: CASSLWTSGFPREQYF.

The gene calls are TRBV5-5 and TRBJ2-7; perhaps TRBD2 as D (6 bases). Per the germline V gene, CDR1 is SGHKS and CDR2 is YYEKEE (reference sequence). CDR3 length: 16 amino acids. Between the trimmed V and J ends, which lost 0 bases and 5 bases, there was a span of 18 bases. The CDR3 sequence: CASSLAPGVIPNEQYF. In DNA form, the CDR3 reads TGTGCCAGCAGCTTGGCTCCGGGGGTAATCCCTAACGAGCAGTACTTC. Combining the CDR3 with reference TRBV5-5 and TRBJ2-7 gives the whole variable domain DAGVTQSPTHLIKTRGQQVTLRCSPISGHKSVSWYQQVLGQGPQFIFQYYEKEERGRGNFPDRFSARQFPNYSSELNVNALLLGDSALYLCASSLAPGVIPNEQYFGPGTRLTVT.

The V call is TRBV28, the J call TRBJ1-2; D is perhaps TRBD1 (6 bases). Germline CDR1 MDHEN, CDR2 SYDVKM. The CDR3 is made up of 14 amino acids. V was cut by 10 bases and J by 5 bases, with 20 bases left in between. This CDR3 is CAISQGTGRYGYTF. In DNA, the CDR3 is TGTGCCATTTCACAGGGAACGGGCCGGTATGGCTACACCTTC.

The rearrangement joins TRBV10-3 to TRBJ2-7; maybe TRBD2 (6 bases). Trimming stripped 10 bases from V and 3 bases from J, with 13 bases between. Germline CDR1 and CDR2: ENHRY and SYGVKD. CDR3 length: 12 residues. The DNA of the CDR3 is TGTGCCAGCTGGGACTCCCTCTACGAGCAGTACTTC. It specifies CASWDSLYEQYF.

The chain couples TRBV30 to TRBJ1-2; 7 bases agree with TRBD1. The CDR3 totals 15 residues. With 0 bases clipped from V and 4 bases from J, the junction kept 8 bases outside the gene matches. The germline V gene encodes CDR1 GTSNPN and CDR2 SVGIG (reference sequence). This CDR3 is CAWSVKTGFTYGYTF. The CDR3 DNA is TGTGCCTGGAGTGTCAAGACAGGGTTTACCTATGGCTACACCTTC.

The gene calls are TRBV12-3 or TRBV12-4 and TRBJ1-1; tentative D call: TRBD1 (6 bases). With 5 bases removed from V and 10 bases from J, the gap between germline ends came to 17 bases. This CDR3 is built from 13 residues. As DNA, the CDR3 is TGTGCCAGCAGTAGGGACACTCTAGAAGGAGCTTTCTTT. This encodes CASSRDTLEGAFF.

The V and J genes are TRBV5-1 and TRBJ2-1; weak D call: TRBD2 (7 bases). Trimming removed 1 base from V and 4 bases from J, with 18 bases in between. Germline assignment: CDR1 SGHRS and CDR2 YFSETQ. The CDR3 has 17 amino acids. The DNA of the CDR3 is TGCGCCAGCAGCTTGACTACAGGGTGGGAGGGTTACAATGAGCAGTTCTTC. Translated, it gives CASSLTTGWEGYNEQFF.

CDR3 amino acids: CASSLARGWGLASTDTQYF. The CDR3, as DNA: TGTGCCAGCAGCTTAGCGCGGGGGTGGGGACTAGCCTCGACAGATACGCAGTATTTT. The chain uses TRBV7-9 and TRBJ2-3; 9 bases match TRBD2. Germline V gene data show CDR1 as SEHNR and CDR2 as FQNEAQ (reference sequence). This CDR3 spans 19 amino acids. The J segment lost 3 bases and the V segment lost 0 bases, leaving 13 bases of the junction unmatched.

This clone was seen only once. CDR3 coding DNA: TGTGCCAGCAGTTTATCGCCGGGACAGATAAATGAAAAACTGTTTTTT. Translation: CASSLSPGQINEKLFF. J is TRBJ1-4 and V is TRBV28; 7 bases map to TRBD1. Germline V CDR1 and CDR2: MDHEN, SYDVKM. Trimming at V came to 1 base and at J to 5 bases, leaving 7 bases not matched to a gene. The CDR3 runs 16 residues.

The chain links TRBV5-1 to TRBJ2-1; 7 bases align to TRBD1. The CDR3 has 16 residues. Germline values: CDR1 SGHRS, CDR2 YFSETQ. V shed 2 bases and J 3 bases; nucleotides not matched to a gene: 8. The CDR3 DNA follows: TGCGCCAGCAGCTTTATTCCGACAGGGAACTACAATGAGCAGTTCTTC. Protein sequence: CASSFIPTGNYNEQFF.

The J gene is TRBJ2-7, the V gene TRBV10-3; 10 bases fit TRBD1. The CDR3 covers 15 residues. J lost 2 bases, V lost 4 bases, and 5 bases had no gene match. Germline V gives CDR1 ENHRY, CDR2 SYGVKD. The CDR3 sequence is CAISGPGQGTYEQYF. CDR3 in DNA: TGTGCCATCAGTGGCCCGGGACAGGGGACCTACGAGCAGTACTTC.

V usage is TRBV9 and J usage is TRBJ2-2; possible D gene TRBD2, 6 bases. The germline gives CDR1 SGDLS, CDR2 YYNGEE. The CDR3 has 14 residues. Trimming stripped 3 bases from V and 6 bases from J, with 12 bases between. CDR3 DNA sequence: TGTGCCAGCAGCGCCCCAGCGGGCCCCGGGGAGCTGTTTTTT. Protein sequence: CASSAPAGPGELFF. Looking up the rest from reference TRBV9 and TRBJ2-2 gives the full variable domain: DSGVTQTPKHLITATGQRVTLRCSPRSGDLSVYWYQQSLDQGLQFLIQYYNGEERAKGNILERFSAQQFPDLHSELNLSSLELGDSALYFCASSAPAGPGELFFGEGSRLTVL.

The rearrangement joins TRBV19 to TRBJ2-1; 15 nucleotides match TRBD2. The ends lost 5 bases at V and 7 bases at J; junction bases unmatched: 12. This CDR3 is 18 amino acids long. Germline V gives CDR1 LNHDA, CDR2 SQIVND (reference sequence). The CDR3, as DNA: TGTGCCAGTAGTTTCAACGGACCCGGGACTAGCGGGAGGAATGAGCAGTTCTTC. This sequence encodes CASSFNGPGTSGRNEQFF.